The 5 T cell receptor beta chains below were found in one sample sequenced in a study of human T cells and chemical hapten exposure. From the RACE reads, TCRdb called clonotypes with MiXCR, one entry per CDR3 protein. The table records 74,000 or so distinct CDR3 sequences, approximately 10% of them present only once. The sample's time point: patch test 1, 2 weeks after DPC sensitization. The treatment denotes: therapeutic diphenylcyclopropenone sensitization with weekly scalp DPC. The sample consisted of whole blood, taken in connection with sensitization to the hapten diphenylcyclopropenone (DPC). Receptor source: a woman aged 50 to 60 with alopecia areata. Some clones in this sample may be carry-over from other donors' samples.

This chain joins TRBV11-2 and TRBJ2-5; 8 bases map to TRBD2. With 6 bases clipped from V and 7 bases from J, the junction kept 16 bases outside the gene matches. The CDR3 consists of 16 residues. Germline values: CDR1 SGHAT, CDR2 FQNNGV. The CDR3 DNA reads TGTGCCAGCAGTGCCCGCGGGCTAGCGGGCGGTAGGACCCAGTACTTC. Its translation is CASSARGLAGGRTQYF.

This clonotype showed up just a few times. V is TRBV2 and J is TRBJ1-5, with a tentative D call TRBD1 (6 bases). The CDR3 length is 15 residues. CDR1 is SNHLY, CDR2 FYNNEI, per germline. The V and J ends lost 0 bases and 3 bases respectively, with 9 bases between them. The CDR3 loop reads CASSEAGQLNQPQHF. The CDR3 nucleotides read TGTGCCAGCAGTGAAGCCGGACAGCTCAATCAGCCCCAGCATTTT. Combining the CDR3 with reference TRBV2 and TRBJ1-5 gives the whole variable domain EPEVTQTPSHQVTQMGQEVILRCVPISNHLYFYWYRQILGQKVEFLVSFYNNEISEKSEIFDDQFSVERPDGSNFTLKIRSTKLEDSAMYFCASSEAGQLNQPQHFGDGTRLSIL.

This clonotype was seen a handful of times. The chain employs TRBV14 and TRBJ2-1; 10 nucleotides match TRBD1. The CDR3 sequence is 16 residues long. Trimming at V came to 3 bases and at J to 8 bases, leaving 10 bases not matched to a gene. From germline, CDR1 is SGHDN and CDR2 FVKESK. For the CDR3, the DNA is TGTGCCAGCAGCCACCTAGGGACAGGGGCGTCCGATGAGCAGTTCTTC. Translation gives CASSHLGTGASDEQFF.

Many counts were recorded for this clonotype. This chain uses TRBV5-5 with TRBJ1-5; perhaps TRBD1 as D (5 bases). The CDR3 totals 14 residues. Germline assignment: CDR1 SGHKS and CDR2 YYEKEE (reference sequence). V was pared by 3 bases and J by 7 bases, with 14 bases between. DNA for the CDR3: TGTGCCAGCAGCTGGGACGTGAGGGAACAGCCCCAGCATTTT. As protein: CASSWDVREQPQHF.

The V gene is TRBV30, the J gene TRBJ1-6, with D hard to call. The germline CDR1 and CDR2 sequences are GTSNPN and SVGIG (reference sequence). The V and J ends lost 4 bases and 7 bases respectively, with 8 bases between them. This CDR3 contains 12 residues. The CDR3 spells CAWTKLNSPLHF. In DNA, the CDR3 is TGTGCCTGGACGAAACTGAATTCACCCCTCCACTTT.